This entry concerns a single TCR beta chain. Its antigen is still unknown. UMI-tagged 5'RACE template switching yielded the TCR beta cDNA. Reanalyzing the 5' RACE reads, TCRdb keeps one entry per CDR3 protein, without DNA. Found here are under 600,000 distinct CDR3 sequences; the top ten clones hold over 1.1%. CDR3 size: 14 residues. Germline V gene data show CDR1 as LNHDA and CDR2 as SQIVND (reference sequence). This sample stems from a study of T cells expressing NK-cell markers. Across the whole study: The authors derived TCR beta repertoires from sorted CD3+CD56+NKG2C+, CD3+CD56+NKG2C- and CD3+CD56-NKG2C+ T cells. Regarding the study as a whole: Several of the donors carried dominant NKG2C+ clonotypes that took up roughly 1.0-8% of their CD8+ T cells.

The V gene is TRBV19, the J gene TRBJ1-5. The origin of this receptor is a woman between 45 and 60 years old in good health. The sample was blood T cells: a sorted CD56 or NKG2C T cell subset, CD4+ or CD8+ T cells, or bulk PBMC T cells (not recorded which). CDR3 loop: CASSIGKKNQPQHF.